Below are 21 T cell receptor beta chains sequenced from a single sample in a study of beta chain features in type 1 diabetes. cDNA synthesis used the whole RNA isolate, giving expressed TCRB sequences. Data came from immunoSEQ multiplex PCR; TCRdb stores just in-frame clones and leaves some out. The table shows around 150,000 clones, with around 9.7% occurring only once. These receptors have no identified antigens. General study findings and limits: People with Type 1 diabetes carried modestly yet significantly shorter TCRB CDR3s in all four CD4+ subsets.

Sequenced material: central memory CD4+ T cells from blood. These TCRs come from a woman aged 25 to 39 with type 1 diabetes.

This chain uses TRBV7-3 with TRBJ2-7, with TRBD2 matching 7 bases. The germline gives CDR1 SGHTA, CDR2 FQGTGA. The CDR3 consists of 15 residues. J gave up 4 bases and V 1 base, and 7 bases lay outside the gene matches. The CDR3 here is CASSLRGGSSYEQYF. For the CDR3, the DNA is TGTGCCAGCAGCTTAAGGGGCGGGAGCTCGTACGAGCAGTACTTC.

This clone was seen a handful of times. V and J are TRBV6-1 and TRBJ2-1, with 9 bases matching TRBD2. The CDR3 is 15 amino acids. Germline trimming cut 4 bases from V and 9 bases from J; bases unmatched to any gene: 10. Per the germline V gene, CDR1 is MNHNS and CDR2 is SASEGT. CDR3 in DNA: TGTGCCAGCAGTGTTATAGCGGGAGAATGGAGTGAGCAGTTCTTC. Protein product: CASSVIAGEWSEQFF.

This clone has a handful of counts. This chain connects TRBV5-1 to TRBJ2-3; 10 bases agree with TRBD2. V gave up 0 bases and J gave up 4 bases; unmatched junction bases: 5. Germline CDR1 SGHRS, CDR2 YFSETQ. The CDR3 has 16 amino acids. The CDR3: CASSLDSGRISDTQYF. Written as DNA, the CDR3 is TGCGCCAGCAGCTTGGATAGCGGGAGGATCTCAGATACGCAGTATTTT.

The V and J genes are TRBV28 and TRBJ1-2; no firm D call. This CDR3 has 14 residues. Germline CDR1 is MDHEN and CDR2 is SYDVKM. Trimming shortened V by 10 bases and J by 0 bases, and 15 bases separated the two germline ends. The CDR3 nucleotides are TGTGCCATTGAGGAGAGAACCTCTAACTATGGCTACACCTTC. It specifies CAIEERTSNYGYTF.

This clone has just a few counts. The chain employs TRBV4-1 and TRBJ2-1; TRBD2 agrees at 12 bases. In germline, CDR1 is MGHRA, CDR2 YSYEKL. The CDR3 spans 19 residues. J was trimmed by 2 bases and V by 4 bases; bases with no gene match: 12. The CDR3 DNA sequence: TGCGCCAGCAGCCGAAGGGGACTAGCGGGTACATCTCCCTACAATGAGCAGTTCTTC. It yields the protein CASSRRGLAGTSPYNEQFF.

The chain carries TRBV18 and TRBJ2-1; TRBD2 might be the D (6 bases). CDR1 is KGHSH, CDR2 LQKENI, per germline. Trimming stripped 1 base from V and 0 bases from J, with 13 bases between. The CDR3 totals 17 residues. The CDR3 loop reads CASSPRMRGNSYNEQFF. DNA for the CDR3: TGTGCCAGCTCACCACGAATGCGGGGCAACTCCTACAATGAGCAGTTCTTC. The full variable domain, its missing parts supplied by reference TRBV18 and TRBJ2-1, is NAGVMQNPRHLVRRRGQEARLRCSPMKGHSHVYWYRQLPEEGLKFMVYLQKENIIDESGMPKERFSAEFPKEGPSILRIQQVVRGDSAAYFCASSPRMRGNSYNEQFFGPGTRLTVL.

This clone appeared a few times. The chain employs TRBV5-6 and TRBJ1-2; 10 bases line up with TRBD1. Germline V gene lookup returns CDR1 SGHDT and CDR2 YYEEEE. This CDR3 contains 16 residues. Trimming took 1 base from V and 8 from J; bases not matched to a gene: 11. CDR3 amino acids: CASSLRPDRGTQGYTF. The CDR3 nucleotides are TGTGCCAGCAGCTTGCGCCCGGACAGGGGGACCCAGGGCTACACCTTC.

This clone was seen a handful of times. DNA for the CDR3: TGTGCCTGGAACCGGGACTACCAAGAGACCCAGTACTTC. Amino acids: CAWNRDYQETQYF. V and J are TRBV30 and TRBJ2-5; possibly TRBD2 for D (6 bases). Germline loops: CDR1 GTSNPN, CDR2 SVGIG (reference sequence). Trimming cost V 4 bases and J 0 bases, with 9 bases left between them. The CDR3 runs 13 residues.

This clone was counted a few times. This chain connects TRBV18 to TRBJ1-1; D unclear. V was clipped by 2 bases and J by 8 bases, with 21 bases between them. CDR1 is KGHSH, CDR2 LQKENI, per germline. CDR3 length: 16 residues. The CDR3 DNA reads TGTGCCAGCTCACCATCGGATTTAGGAGGTGGCGGAGAAGCTTTCTTT. Amino acid sequence: CASSPSDLGGGGEAFF.

This clone was found a few times. The rearrangement uses TRBV4-2 and TRBJ1-2; D uncertain. CDR1 and CDR2 from the germline V gene are LGHNA and YNFKEQ. The CDR3 consists of 14 residues. The V and J ends lost 4 bases and 11 bases respectively, with 20 bases between them. Written as DNA, the CDR3 is TGTGCCAGCAGCCCGTCTGTGGGTCAACGAGGGTACACCTTC. This translates into CASSPSVGQRGYTF.

This clone was seen a few times. The gene calls are TRBV9 and TRBJ2-5; TRBD2 agrees at 7 bases. V was clipped by 3 bases and J by 5 bases; unmatched bases: 7. Germline V CDR1 and CDR2: SGDLS, YYNGEE. The CDR3 extends over 14 amino acids. The CDR3 region is CASSDRGSRETQYF. The CDR3 bases are TGTGCCAGCAGCGACCGCGGGAGTAGGGAGACCCAGTACTTC. Variable domain in full (rest from reference TRBV9 and TRBJ2-5): DSGVTQTPKHLITATGQRVTLRCSPRSGDLSVYWYQQSLDQGLQFLIQYYNGEERAKGNILERFSAQQFPDLHSELNLSSLELGDSALYFCASSDRGSRETQYFGPGTRLLVL.

The chain recombines TRBV5-1 with TRBJ2-7; 7 nucleotides match TRBD1. Losses at the gene ends were 4 bases for V and 2 bases for J; bases not matched to a gene: 9. The CDR3 runs 15 residues. Germline-derived CDR1 and CDR2 are SGHRS and YFSETQ. In nucleotides, the CDR3 is TGCGCCAGCAGCCCAGGACAGGCTAAACCCTACGAGCAGTACTTC. As protein: CASSPGQAKPYEQYF.

CDR3: CAWYRDRAVGTEAFF. In nucleotides, the CDR3 is TGTGCCTGGTACCGGGACAGGGCCGTGGGCACTGAAGCTTTCTTT. The chain couples TRBV30 to TRBJ1-1; TRBD1 agrees at 9 bases. The CDR3 runs to 15 residues. The J segment lost 4 bases and the V segment lost 5 bases, leaving 11 bases of the junction unmatched. Germline CDR1 and CDR2: GTSNPN and SVGIG (reference sequence).

The chain has TRBV6-5 and TRBJ2-5, with 11 nucleotides matching TRBD1. CDR3 size: 14 residues. J was trimmed by 5 bases and V by 3 bases; bases with no gene match: 2. Germline V gene sequence: CDR1 MNHEY, CDR2 SVGAGI. The CDR3 DNA reads as TGTGCCAGCAGTTATGGGACAGGGGGGGAGACCCAGTACTTC. Translated, it gives CASSYGTGGETQYF.

This clone was observed a handful of times. V usage is TRBV7-3 and J usage is TRBJ1-1, with a tentative D call TRBD1 (5 bases). The CDR3 runs to 13 residues. Trimming removed 5 bases from V and 4 bases from J, with 11 bases in between. Germline V CDR1 and CDR2: SGHTA, FQGTGA. This CDR3 reads CASSLAQGTEAFF. The DNA for the CDR3 is TGTGCCAGCAGCCTTGCCCAGGGCACTGAAGCTTTCTTT.

This clone was detected a few times. The CDR3 DNA follows: TGTGCCAGCAGTTATCAGACAGATACGCAGTATTTT. Amino acids: CASSYQTDTQYF. The rearrangement links TRBV2 to TRBJ2-3; the D is unclear. The CDR3 has 12 amino acids. Per the germline V gene, CDR1 is SNHLY and CDR2 is FYNNEI. V shed 5 bases and J shed 3 bases, with 6 bases lying between them.

Only a few counts were recorded for this clone. The chain is built from TRBV6-5 and TRBJ2-3; TRBD1 might be the D (5 bases). Trimming took 2 bases from V and 10 from J, leaving 7 bases between them. CDR1 and CDR2 from the germline V gene are MNHEY and SVGAGI. The CDR3 runs to 11 residues. CDR3 DNA sequence: TGTGCCAGCAGTTACGACAGTCCGCAGTATTTT. This codes for CASSYDSPQYF.

This clone has a handful of counts. The V call is TRBV19, the J call TRBJ2-7; the D gene is possibly TRBD1 (6 bases). CDR1 is LNHDA and CDR2 is SQIVND in the germline V gene (reference sequence). CDR3 length: 14 residues. V gave up 5 bases and J gave up 0 bases, with 11 bases separating them. DNA for the CDR3: TGTGCCAGTAGTTACCCGGGACACTCCTACGAGCAGTACTTC. This translates into CASSYPGHSYEQYF.

The genes are TRBV18 and TRBJ2-1, with 13 bases fitting TRBD2. CDR1 KGHSH and CDR2 LQKENI come from the germline V gene. The CDR3 extends over 16 amino acids. The V and J ends lost 2 bases and 7 bases, in that order; junction bases with no gene match: 5. In DNA form, the CDR3 reads TGTGCCAGCTCACCAACAACTAGCGGGAGGGTTAATGAGCAGTTCTTC. It encodes CASSPTTSGRVNEQFF.

The chain employs TRBV29-1 and TRBJ2-4; TRBD2 might be the D (7 bases). The CDR3 has 13 amino acids. V was shortened by 4 bases and J by 4 bases, with 11 bases between the two germline ends. The germline gives CDR1 SQVTM, CDR2 ANQGSEA. CDR3 region: CSVGGGLKNIQYF. The CDR3 coding sequence is TGCAGCGTTGGCGGGGGCCTTAAAAACATTCAGTACTTC.

The genes are TRBV2 and TRBJ1-5, with D perhaps TRBD1 (6 bases). CDR3 length equals 15 residues. The V and J ends lost 2 bases and 4 bases respectively, with 12 bases between them. CDR1 and CDR2 from the germline V gene are SNHLY and FYNNEI. CDR3: CASSEWRQDNQPQHF. CDR3 coding DNA: TGTGCCAGCAGTGAATGGAGACAGGATAATCAGCCCCAGCATTTT.